This T cell receptor (beta chain) appears in the sequencing data of a study of T cells expressing NK-cell markers. The CDR3 is 15 residues long. CDR1 SGHAT and CDR2 FQNNGV come from the germline V gene. TCRdb reanalyzed the 5' RACE reads, giving one entry per CDR3 protein sequence and no DNA. This listing includes 500,000 to 700,000 distinct CDR3 sequences. This clonotype was sampled from a man aged 18 to 30 in good health. This chain links TRBV11-2 with TRBJ2-5; with no DNA, the TCRdb D assignment of TRBD1 cannot be verified. Sample: blood T cells: a sorted CD56 or NKG2C T cell subset, CD4+ or CD8+ T cells, or bulk PBMC T cells (not recorded which). CDR3 protein: CASSPDRGRQETQYF.